The 20 T cell receptor beta chains listed next were all sequenced from one sample in a study of type 1 and type 2 diabetes patients. PCR was run on genomic DNA. Multiplex PCR with 30 forward and 13 reverse primers amplified the TCR beta CDR3. MiXCR was run by TCRdb on the multiplex PCR reads, yielding one entry per CDR3 protein. The sample carries approximately 260,000 distinct CDR3 sequences, roughly 44% recorded once. The material sequenced was peripheral blood mononuclear cells (PBMCs). The receptors here all came from a man younger than 35 with type 2 diabetes.

V gene TRBV6-6 combines with J gene TRBJ1-3; D is ambiguous. Germline V lookup: CDR1 MNHNY, CDR2 SVGAGI (reference sequence). The CDR3 is made up of 16 amino acids. V dropped 0 bases and J dropped 4 bases, with 13 bases sitting between them. CDR3 nucleotides: TGTGCCAGCAGTTACTCCCCCGGCGCGGGGGGAAACACCATATATTTT. Its translation: CASSYSPGAGGNTIYF.

This clonotype was seen at least ten times. CDR3 nucleotides: TGTGCCACGCAACGGGACGTTTGGATGAACACTGAAGCTTTCTTT. It encodes CATQRDVWMNTEAFF. The J gene is TRBJ1-1, the V gene TRBV10-3, with D perhaps matching TRBD1 (5 bases). The V and J ends lost 10 bases and 0 bases respectively, with 18 bases between them. CDR1 and CDR2 from the germline V gene are ENHRY and SYGVKD. This CDR3 contains 15 residues.

This clonotype came up a few times. The chain combines TRBV20-1 with TRBJ2-7; TRBD2 aligns across 11 bases. V shed 6 bases and J 0 bases; nucleotides not matched to a gene: 7. From germline, CDR1 is DFQATT and CDR2 SNEGSKA (reference sequence). This CDR3 has 15 amino acids. CDR3 nucleotide sequence: TGCAGTGCCCCAAGGACTAGCGGGCACTCCTACGAGCAGTACTTC. It yields the protein CSAPRTSGHSYEQYF.

This chain links TRBV29-1 with TRBJ2-5, with 13 positions matching TRBD2. Judging by the DNA end, TRBJ2-1 fits better; the J call may be wrong. Per germline, CDR1 SQVTM and CDR2 ANQGSEA. The CDR3 covers 13 residues. CDR3 region: CSVRTSGSGEQFF. CDR3 coding DNA: TGCAGCGTGAGGACTAGCGGGAGCGGTGAGCAGTTCTTC.

This chain uses TRBV24-1 with TRBJ2-6; no clear D gene. The CDR3 has 18 amino acids. V dropped 2 bases and J dropped 0 bases, with 13 bases sitting between them. Germline CDR1 is KGHDR and CDR2 is SFDVKD. DNA for the CDR3: TGTGCCACCAGTGATTCGGGTAGGATCAGCTCTGGGGCCAACGTCCTGACTTTC. Translation gives CATSDSGRISSGANVLTF.

This clonotype was seen just once. The chain joins TRBV7-2 to TRBJ1-2, with D uncertain. The CDR3 runs 13 residues. Trimming removed 9 bases at V and 3 bases at J, with 14 bases between. CDR1 SGHTA and CDR2 FQGNSA come from the germline V gene. CDR3 region: CASSIEGYYGYTF. CDR3 nucleotide sequence: TGTGCCAGTAGTATAGAAGGGTACTATGGCTACACCTTC.

The V call is TRBV5-1, the J call TRBJ2-7; TRBD2 is a possible D gene (6 bases). Germline V gene data show CDR1 as SGHRS and CDR2 as YFSETQ. This CDR3 comprises 13 residues. V lost 0 bases to trimming and J lost 5 bases, with 9 bases between them. DNA of the CDR3: TGCGCCAGCAGCTTGGGGGCTAGCGACGAGCAGTACTTC. This codes for CASSLGASDEQYF.

This clonotype was counted a single time. DNA for the CDR3: TGTGCCAGCACTCCCACAGGAGGGTGGGATACAGATACGCAGTATTTT. It is translated as CASTPTGGWDTDTQYF. The chain couples TRBV28 to TRBJ2-3; a possible D gene is TRBD2 (6 bases). The CDR3 covers 16 residues. Trimming cost V 7 bases and J 3 bases, with 20 bases left between them. The germline V gene encodes CDR1 MDHEN and CDR2 SYDVKM. The full variable domain, in which reference TRBV28 and TRBJ2-3 provide the parts outside the CDR3, is DVKVTQSSRYLVKRTGEKVFLECVQDMDHENMFWYRQDPGLGLRLIYFSYDVKMKEKGDIPEGYSVSREKKERFSLILESASTNQTSMYLCASTPTGGWDTDTQYFGPGTRLTVL.

The chain links TRBV4-1 to TRBJ1-1; TRBD1 agrees at 7 bases. The CDR3 is 17 residues long. V lost 1 base to trimming and J lost 10 bases; unmatched junction nucleotides: 18. CDR1 is MGHRA, CDR2 YSYEKL, per germline. This CDR3 is CASSQGDFVGMGQRAFF. The CDR3 DNA reads as TGCGCCAGCAGCCAAGGAGATTTCGTTGGGATGGGACAGCGAGCTTTCTTT.

With respect to this clonotype: One junction end disagrees with the germline gene, perhaps due to a read error. The chain uses TRBV7-3 and TRBJ2-7, with D possibly being TRBD1 or TRBD2 (5 bases each). The CDR3 extends over 14 amino acids. CDR1 is SGHTA and CDR2 is FQGTGA in the germline V gene. CDR3 nucleotides: TGTGCCAGCAGCCCCTACCCCGGGGCTTACGAGCAGCACTTC. Its protein is CASSPYPGAYEQHF.

This sequence joins TRBV5-1 and TRBJ1-1; tentatively, D is TRBD1 (5 bases). Germline CDR1 is SGHRS and CDR2 is YFSETQ. Trimming pared 6 bases from V and 1 base from J, leaving 10 bases between. This CDR3 has 13 residues. CDR3 in DNA: TGCGCCAGCACAAATAGGGGGAACACTGAAGCTTTCTTT. Amino acid sequence: CASTNRGNTEAFF.

About this clonotype: A much more abundant neighbour one base away suggests this may be a read error. The chain employs TRBV2 and TRBJ2-5; D may match TRBD1 or TRBD2 (5 bases each). V was clipped by 8 bases and J by 5 bases, with 15 bases between them. The V gene's germline CDR1 is SNHLY and CDR2 FYNNEI. The CDR3 runs 13 residues. The CDR3 bases are TGTGCCAGCGGGGTGGGGGTAGGGGAGACCCAGTACTTC. Its protein is CASGVGVGETQYF.

The V and J genes are TRBV30 and TRBJ2-3; 7 nucleotides match TRBD2. The CDR3 has 13 residues. Trimming at V came to 4 bases and at J to 3 bases, leaving 4 bases not matched to a gene. Germline loops: CDR1 GTSNPN, CDR2 SVGIG (reference sequence). CDR3 coding DNA: TGTGCCTGGAATGAGGGAGGGACAGATACGCAGTATTTT. This encodes CAWNEGGTDTQYF. Full variable domain (outside the CDR3, taken from reference TRBV30 and TRBJ2-3): SQTIHQWPATLVQPVGSPLSLECTVEGTSNPNLYWYRQAAGRGLQLLFYSVGIGQISSEVPQNLSASRPQDRQFILSSKKLLLSDSGFYLCAWNEGGTDTQYFGPGTRLTVL.

The chain carries TRBV20-1 and TRBJ2-1; 8 bases agree with TRBD2. The CDR3 has 15 residues. Germline trimming cut 1 base from V and 7 bases from J; bases unmatched to any gene: 9. Germline CDR1 and CDR2: DFQATT and SNEGSKA (reference sequence). The CDR3: CSARGDGGAINEQFF. The CDR3 DNA sequence: TGCAGTGCTAGAGGAGACGGGGGGGCCATTAATGAGCAGTTCTTC.

The chain joins TRBV2 to TRBJ2-1; TRBD2 might be the D (6 bases). The CDR3 has 12 residues. The germline V and J ends were trimmed by 7 bases and 11 bases, with 15 bases remaining between them. From germline, CDR1 is SNHLY and CDR2 FYNNEI. CDR3 loop: CASITPGVQQFF. The CDR3 DNA reads as TGTGCCAGCATAACGCCGGGGGTCCAGCAGTTCTTC. The full variable domain, with the rest looked up from reference TRBV2 and TRBJ2-1, is EPEVTQTPSHQVTQMGQEVILRCVPISNHLYFYWYRQILGQKVEFLVSFYNNEISEKSEIFDDQFSVERPDGSNFTLKIRSTKLEDSAMYFCASITPGVQQFFGPGTRLTVL.

Here the CDR3 reads CASSITNYGYTF. The CDR3, as DNA: TGTGCCAGCAGCATAACTAACTATGGCTACACCTTC. The chain combines TRBV7-2 with TRBJ1-2; D uncertain. The V gene's germline CDR1 is SGHTA and CDR2 FQGNSA. V was clipped by 5 bases and J by 0 bases, with 4 bases between them. CDR3 length: 12 residues. Complete variable domain (other parts from reference TRBV7-2 and TRBJ1-2): GAGVSQSPSNKVTEKGKDVELRCDPISGHTALYWYRQSLGQGLEFLIYFQGNSAPDKSGLPSDRFSAERTGGSVSTLTIQRTQQEDSAVYLCASSITNYGYTFGSGTRLTVV.

In its sample, this clonotype was seen many times. The chain's CDR3 is CASSDGERPQHF. The CDR3 coding sequence is TGTGCCAGCAGTGACGGGGAAAGGCCCCAGCATTTT. The chain has TRBV2 and TRBJ1-5; D is unresolved. Deletions cut 3 bases from V and 9 bases from J, with 9 bases between. The CDR3 covers 12 residues. CDR1 and CDR2 (germline): SNHLY, FYNNEI.

The rearrangement joins TRBV9 to TRBJ2-1, with D unclear. V shed 0 bases and J shed 5 bases, with 9 bases lying between them. Per the germline V gene, CDR1 is SGDLS and CDR2 is YYNGEE. The CDR3 length is 14 residues. CDR3 region: CASSVATPNNEQFF. CDR3 nucleotide sequence: TGTGCCAGCAGCGTAGCTACCCCCAACAATGAGCAGTTCTTC.

The CDR3 DNA follows: TGTGCCAGCAGTTTAGACGGACTAGCGGGAGACAATGAGCAGTTCTTC. Translated: CASSLDGLAGDNEQFF. The V call is TRBV12-3 or TRBV12-4, the J call TRBJ2-1; 13 bases agree with TRBD2. The CDR3 runs to 16 residues. V shed 1 base and J 5 bases; nucleotides not matched to a gene: 2.

This clonotype was counted a few times. The V call is TRBV4-1, the J call TRBJ2-7; 9 bases agree with TRBD2. J gave up 6 bases and V 6 bases, and 12 bases lay outside the gene matches. Germline CDR1 MGHRA, CDR2 YSYEKL. The CDR3 runs 15 residues. In DNA, the CDR3 is TGCGCCAGCAGTCGCACCGGGACTAGCCGTCGCGAGCAGTACTTC. Translation: CASSRTGTSRREQYF.